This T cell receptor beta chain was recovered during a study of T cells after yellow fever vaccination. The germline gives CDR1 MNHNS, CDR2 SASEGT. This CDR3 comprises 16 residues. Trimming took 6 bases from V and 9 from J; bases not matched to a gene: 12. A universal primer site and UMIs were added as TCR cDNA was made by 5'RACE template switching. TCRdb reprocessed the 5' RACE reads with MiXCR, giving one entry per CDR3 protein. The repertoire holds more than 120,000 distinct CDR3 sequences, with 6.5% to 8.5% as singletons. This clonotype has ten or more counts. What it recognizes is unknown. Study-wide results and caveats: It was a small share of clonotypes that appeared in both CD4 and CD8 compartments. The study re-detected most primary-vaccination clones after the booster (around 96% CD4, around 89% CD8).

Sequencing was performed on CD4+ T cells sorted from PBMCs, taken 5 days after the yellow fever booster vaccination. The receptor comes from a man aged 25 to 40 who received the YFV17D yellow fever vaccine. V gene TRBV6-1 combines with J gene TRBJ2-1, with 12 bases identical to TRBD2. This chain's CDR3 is CASRRPLAGGPPEQFF. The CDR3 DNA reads TGTGCCAGCAGAAGGCCTCTAGCGGGAGGGCCCCCTGAGCAGTTCTTC.